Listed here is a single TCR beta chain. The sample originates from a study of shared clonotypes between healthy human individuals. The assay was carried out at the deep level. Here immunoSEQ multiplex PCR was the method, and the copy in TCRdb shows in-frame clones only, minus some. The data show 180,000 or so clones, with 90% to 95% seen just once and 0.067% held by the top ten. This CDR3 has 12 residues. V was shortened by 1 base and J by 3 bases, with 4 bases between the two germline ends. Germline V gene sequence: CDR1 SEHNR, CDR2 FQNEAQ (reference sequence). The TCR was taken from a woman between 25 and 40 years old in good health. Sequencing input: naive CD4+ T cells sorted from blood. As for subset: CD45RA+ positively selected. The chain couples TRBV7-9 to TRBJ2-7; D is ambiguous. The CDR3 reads CASSLVGYEQYF. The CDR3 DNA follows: TGTGCCAGCAGCTTAGTAGGCTACGAGCAGTACTTC. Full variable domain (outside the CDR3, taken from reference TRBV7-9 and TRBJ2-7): DTGVSQNPRHKITKRGQNVTFRCDPISEHNRLYWYRQTLGQGPEFLTYFQNEAQLEKSRLLSDRFSAERPKGSFSTLEIQRTEQGDSAMYLCASSLVGYEQYFGPGTRLTVT.